One and the same sample provided the 4 T cell receptor beta chains below, sequenced in a study of vaccination effects on CD4 cells after COVID-19. These receptors' antigens are unknown. The method was immunoSEQ multiplex PCR; TCRdb's version includes in-frame clones alone and lacks a portion of them. In the table there are about 45,000 clones, roughly 65% of which are singletons. Antigen-specific CD4+ T cells were expanded (with viral peptide pools) by the ViraFEST assay ahead of sequencing. Cultured cells yielded isolated CD4+ T cells after approximately nine days. The person's infection with SARS-CoV-2, confirmed by PCR, took place between March and December 2020. Sample: CD4+ T cells from PBMCs cultured with a peptide pool, taken before COVID-19 vaccination. These receptors originate from a human donor who had a prior SARS-CoV-2 infection.

This clone appeared a few times. CDR3 sequence reads: CASSQEGRETQYF. For the CDR3, the DNA is TGTGCCAGCAGCCAAGAGGGACGGGAGACCCAGTACTTC. The rearrangement uses TRBV3-1 (or the pseudogene TRBV3-2) and TRBJ2-5; D could derive from TRBD1 or TRBD2 (5 bases each). V lost 0 bases, J lost 5 bases, and 7 bases lay in between. There are 13 residues in the CDR3. Germline CDR1 is LGHDT and CDR2 is YNNKEL (reference sequence).

CDR3 bases: TGTGCCAGCAGCTCGGTTACTAGCGGGAGTGGGAATGAGCAGTTCTTC. Translating gives CASSSVTSGSGNEQFF. V gene TRBV11-3 combines with J gene TRBJ2-1, with 11 bases aligning to TRBD2. The V gene end was trimmed by 4 bases and the J gene end by 7 bases; junction bases not matched to a gene: 9. The CDR3 is 16 amino acids. Germline CDR1 reads SGHNT; CDR2 reads YENEEA.

This chain connects TRBV9 to TRBJ1-1; 7 bases match TRBD1. Unmatched junction bases numbered 10, after V lost 4 bases and J lost 4 bases. CDR1 SGDLS and CDR2 YYNGEE come from the germline V gene. The length of the CDR3 is 15 residues. The CDR3 here is CASSSGTGAATEAFF. The CDR3 nucleotides read TGTGCCAGCAGCTCAGGTACAGGGGCGGCCACTGAAGCTTTCTTT. Full variable domain (outside the CDR3, taken from reference TRBV9 and TRBJ1-1): DSGVTQTPKHLITATGQRVTLRCSPRSGDLSVYWYQQSLDQGLQFLIQYYNGEERAKGNILERFSAQQFPDLHSELNLSSLELGDSALYFCASSSGTGAATEAFFGQGTRLTVV.

The chain links TRBV18 to TRBJ1-2; the D gene is possibly TRBD1 (6 bases). Germline lookup yields CDR1 KGHSH and CDR2 LQKENI. The CDR3 length is 15 residues. Trimming left V 3 bases short and J 4 bases short, with 15 bases between. The CDR3 region is CASSPTGLLGYGYTF. The DNA of the CDR3 is TGTGCCAGCTCACCTACAGGGCTTCTCGGCTATGGCTACACCTTC.